Following are 18 T cell receptor beta chains from one sample sequenced in a study of T cells in Graves' hyperthyroidism and ophthalmopathy. RNA transcripts served as the template for amplifying TCR beta CDR3 regions. The HTBI primer set drove a first-round RT-PCR of the TCR CDR3. MiXCR was run by TCRdb on the multiplex PCR reads, yielding one entry per CDR3 protein. The sample has hundreds of thousands of distinct CDR3 sequences; roughly 14% are singletons. The sequencing sample was made of blood. The receptors were gathered from a woman aged 45 to 65 with Graves' ophthalmopathy.

This clonotype has at least ten counts. The V gene is TRBV11-2, the J gene TRBJ2-5; the D gene is possibly TRBD2 (6 bases). This CDR3 spans 17 amino acids. The ends were cut back, 3 bases at V and 4 bases at J, with 21 bases in the middle. Germline assignment: CDR1 SGHAT and CDR2 FQNNGV. The CDR3 reads CASSFSNPVGSGETQYF. For the CDR3, the DNA is TGTGCCAGCAGCTTCTCAAATCCCGTCGGGAGCGGAGAGACCCAGTACTTC.

This chain connects TRBV27 to TRBJ2-1, with TRBD2 matching over 9 bases. V lost 6 bases to trimming and J lost 3 bases; unmatched junction nucleotides: 6. Germline values: CDR1 MNHEY, CDR2 SMNVEV (reference sequence). There are 15 residues in the CDR3. The DNA of the CDR3 is TGTGCCAGCAGATCCCTAGCGGGGAACTACAATGAGCAGTTCTTC. It translates to CASRSLAGNYNEQFF.

This clonotype has at least ten counts. The gene calls are TRBV7-8 and TRBJ2-1; 7 bases line up with TRBD2. CDR1 and CDR2 from the germline V gene are SGHVS and FQNEAQ. The junction had 7 bases not matched to a gene; V was cut back by 0 bases and J by 8 bases. The length of the CDR3 is 15 residues. The CDR3 DNA follows: TGTGCCAGCAGCTTAGCGGGCGGGAGTGAGCATGAGCAGTTCTTC. Translating gives CASSLAGGSEHEQFF.

Ten or more counts support this clonotype. V is TRBV5-6 and J is TRBJ2-7, with a possible D match to TRBD1 (6 bases). Trimming shortened V by 1 base and J by 5 bases, and 13 bases separated the two germline ends. The CDR3 totals 14 residues. Per the germline V gene, CDR1 is SGHDT and CDR2 is YYEEEE. CDR3 sequence: CASSLMQGRNEQYF. CDR3 nucleotide sequence: TGTGCCAGCAGCTTGATGCAGGGGCGGAACGAGCAGTACTTC.

This clonotype was recorded once. The CDR3 sequence: CASSSSSGSSTDTQYF. CDR3 bases: TGTGCCAGCAGTTCAAGTAGCGGGAGTAGCACAGATACGCAGTATTTT. This chain joins TRBV28 and TRBJ2-3; 9 bases match TRBD2. The CDR3 has 16 amino acids. V trimming: 4 bases; J trimming: 0 bases; junction bases outside the gene matches: 5. CDR1 is MDHEN and CDR2 is SYDVKM in the germline V gene.

The chain combines TRBV6-2 or TRBV6-3 with TRBJ2-2; D not certain. The CDR3 is 14 residues long. Trimming cost V 6 bases and J 3 bases, with 11 bases left between them. Germline values: CDR1 MNHEY, CDR2 SVGEGT. The chain's CDR3 is CASRNPDYTGELFF. The CDR3 nucleotides are TGTGCCAGCAGGAATCCAGACTACACCGGGGAGCTGTTTTTT.

The sample holds many counts of this clonotype. The chain is built from TRBV20-1 and TRBJ2-7, with D unresolved. Looked up from germline, CDR1 is DFQATT and CDR2 is SNEGSKA (reference sequence). This CDR3 region has 14 residues. Trimming took 2 bases from V and 5 from J, leaving 16 bases between them. This chain's CDR3 is CSARKGPPANEQYF. For the CDR3, the DNA is TGCAGTGCTAGAAAGGGCCCTCCCGCGAACGAGCAGTACTTC.

This clonotype was recorded at least ten times. V is TRBV3-1 and J is TRBJ2-3; 14 bases agree with TRBD2. Trimming at V came to 3 bases and at J to 2 bases, leaving 7 bases not matched to a gene. This CDR3 region has 18 residues. The germline CDR1 and CDR2 sequences are LGHDT and YNNKEL (reference sequence). CDR3 in amino acids: CASSQTSGRASNTDTQYF. CDR3 nucleotides: TGTGCCAGCAGCCAGACTAGCGGGAGGGCCAGTAACACAGATACGCAGTATTTT.

This clonotype appeared many times. V is TRBV27 and J is TRBJ2-7, with a tentative D call TRBD2 (7 bases). Per the germline V gene, CDR1 is MNHEY and CDR2 is SMNVEV (reference sequence). V lost 5 bases and J lost 4, with 24 bases in between. The CDR3 covers 17 residues. The CDR3 nucleotides are TGTGCCAGCAGTCGCACTAGTAACAGGGAGGGCTTTTACGAGCAGTACTTC. This encodes CASSRTSNREGFYEQYF.

This clonotype was detected ten times or more. The gene calls are TRBV28 and TRBJ2-3; TRBD1 agrees at 8 bases. This CDR3 is built from 17 residues. The V gene's germline CDR1 is MDHEN and CDR2 SYDVKM. Trimming cost V 5 bases and J 7 bases; bases outside gene matches: 17. CDR3 in DNA: TGTGCCAGCAGTCCCCCGTCCGGGACAGGTGATTCCAATACGCAGTATTTT. It specifies CASSPPSGTGDSNTQYF.

This clonotype has more than one count but fewer than ten. The CDR3 DNA reads TGTGCCAGCAGACGACAGGGATGGCCCGGTGAGCAGTTCTTC. Residues: CASRRQGWPGEQFF. This chain joins TRBV6-1 and TRBJ2-1, with TRBD1 identical over 7 bases. The CDR3 has 14 residues. V was clipped by 6 bases and J by 9 bases; unmatched bases: 11. Germline values: CDR1 MNHNS, CDR2 SASEGT.

This clonotype was seen a handful of times. J is TRBJ2-5 and V is TRBV2; D call uncertain. Germline CDR1 reads SNHLY; CDR2 reads FYNNEI. Trimming removed 4 bases from V and 2 bases from J, with 8 bases in between. The CDR3 is 13 residues long. This chain's CDR3 is CASSVVRQETQYF. DNA of the CDR3: TGTGCCAGCAGTGTTGTTAGGCAAGAGACCCAGTACTTC. The whole variable domain, filled in from reference TRBV2 and TRBJ2-5, reads EPEVTQTPSHQVTQMGQEVILRCVPISNHLYFYWYRQILGQKVEFLVSFYNNEISEKSEIFDDQFSVERPDGSNFTLKIRSTKLEDSAMYFCASSVVRQETQYFGPGTRLLVL.

This clonotype was counted many times. Here the CDR3 reads CAWSDRGIYYEQYF. The CDR3 coding sequence is TGTGCCTGGAGTGACAGGGGAATCTACTACGAGCAGTACTTC. The chain links TRBV30 to TRBJ2-7; 7 bases align to TRBD1. This CDR3 has 14 residues. Germline CDR1 GTSNPN, CDR2 SVGIG (reference sequence). With 1 base clipped from V and 3 bases from J, the junction kept 6 bases outside the gene matches.

Remarks on this clonotype: A much larger clone differs from this one at a single base, so this may be a read error. The chain uses TRBV12-5 and TRBJ2-7, with TRBD1 matching 12 bases. Germline assignment: CDR1 LGHNT and CDR2 FRNRAP. The CDR3 extends over 18 amino acids. CDR3 amino acids: CASGLVPLGQGAQYERYF. DNA for the CDR3: TGTGCTAGTGGTTTGGTACCCCTGGGACAGGGGGCGCAGTACGAGCGGTACTTC.

This clonotype has more than one count but fewer than ten. The chain employs TRBV10-2 and TRBJ2-1; 8 nucleotides align to TRBD2. The CDR3 contains 13 residues. Germline CDR1 is WSHSY and CDR2 is SAAADI. Losses at the gene ends were 8 bases for V and 5 bases for J; bases not matched to a gene: 5. CDR3 coding DNA: TGCGCCAGCTATAGCGGGACTAACAATGAGCAGTTCTTC. This gives the protein CASYSGTNNEQFF.

This clonotype appeared many times. V usage is TRBV5-8 and J usage is TRBJ2-1; 12 nucleotides match TRBD2. The V gene end was trimmed by 3 bases and the J gene end by 5 bases; junction bases not matched to a gene: 6. The CDR3 runs to 16 residues. Germline-derived CDR1 and CDR2 are SGHTS and YDEGEE. CDR3 nucleotides: TGTGCCAGCAGCTCCTATCGGACTAGCGGGAACAATGAGCAGTTCTTC. This sequence encodes CASSSYRTSGNNEQFF.

This CDR3 reads CAINPGLGQGLEKLFF. CDR3 bases: TGTGCCATCAACCCCGGCCTGGGACAGGGGCTAGAAAAACTGTTTTTT. The chain uses TRBV10-3 and TRBJ1-4; 10 positions agree with TRBD1. CDR1 ENHRY and CDR2 SYGVKD come from the germline V gene. Unmatched junction bases numbered 13, after V lost 7 bases and J lost 8 bases. The CDR3 length is 16 residues.

This clonotype showed up many times. The chain recombines TRBV20-1 with TRBJ2-1, with 11 bases matching TRBD2. The length of the CDR3 is 18 residues. The germline gives CDR1 DFQATT, CDR2 SNEGSKA (reference sequence). V shed 4 bases, J shed 3 bases, and the junction held 14 bases outside the gene matches. CDR3 nucleotide sequence: TGCAGTGCTAATCTCGGACTAGCGGGTCTTATGTTCTACAATGAGCAGTTCTTC. Translating gives CSANLGLAGLMFYNEQFF.